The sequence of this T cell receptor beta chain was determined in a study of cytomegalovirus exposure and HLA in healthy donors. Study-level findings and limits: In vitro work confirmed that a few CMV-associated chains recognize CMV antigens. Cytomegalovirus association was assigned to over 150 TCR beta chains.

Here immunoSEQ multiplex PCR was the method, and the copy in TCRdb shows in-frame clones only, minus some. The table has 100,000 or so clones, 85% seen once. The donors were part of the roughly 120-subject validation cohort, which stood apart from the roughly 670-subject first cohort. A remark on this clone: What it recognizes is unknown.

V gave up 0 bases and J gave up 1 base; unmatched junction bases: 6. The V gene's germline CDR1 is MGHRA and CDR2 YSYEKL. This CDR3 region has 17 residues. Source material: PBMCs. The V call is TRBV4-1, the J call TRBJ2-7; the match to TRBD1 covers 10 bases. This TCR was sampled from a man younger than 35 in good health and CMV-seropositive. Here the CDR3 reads CASSQDRTGGTSYEQYF. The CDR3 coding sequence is TGCGCCAGCAGCCAAGACCGGACAGGGGGAACTTCCTACGAGCAGTACTTC.